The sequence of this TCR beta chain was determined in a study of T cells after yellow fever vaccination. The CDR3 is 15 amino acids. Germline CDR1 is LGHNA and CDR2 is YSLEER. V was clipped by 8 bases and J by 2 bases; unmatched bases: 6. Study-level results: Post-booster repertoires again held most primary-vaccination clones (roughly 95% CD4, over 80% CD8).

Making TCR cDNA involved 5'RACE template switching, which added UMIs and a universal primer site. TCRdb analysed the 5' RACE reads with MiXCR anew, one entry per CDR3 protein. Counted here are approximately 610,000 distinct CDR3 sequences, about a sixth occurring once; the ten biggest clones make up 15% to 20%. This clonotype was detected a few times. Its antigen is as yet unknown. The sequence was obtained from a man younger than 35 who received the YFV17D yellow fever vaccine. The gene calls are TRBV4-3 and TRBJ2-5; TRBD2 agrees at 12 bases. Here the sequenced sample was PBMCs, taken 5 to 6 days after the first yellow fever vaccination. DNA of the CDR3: TGCGCCAGCTCCACTAGCGGGGGGACGCAAGAGACCCAGTACTTC. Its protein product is CASSTSGGTQETQYF.